A single sample gave rise to the 15 T cell receptor beta chains below, sequenced in a study of shared clonotypes between healthy human individuals. Clones were sequenced by immunoSEQ multiplex PCR, and TCRdb holds only the in-frame ones, with some missing. This sample has 1,100,000 or so clones, with approximately 80% found just once. Sequenced: memory CD4+ T cells from PBMCs. Described subset: CD45RA-negative fraction. These receptors were obtained from a young man in good health. Some clones in this sample may be carry-over from other donors' samples.

The rearrangement joins TRBV18 to TRBJ1-2, with 7 positions matching TRBD1. Germline V gene lookup returns CDR1 KGHSH and CDR2 LQKENI. Germline trimming cut 6 bases from V and 3 bases from J; bases unmatched to any gene: 1. CDR3 size: 12 residues. CDR3 protein: CASSGTDYGYTF. For the CDR3, the DNA is TGTGCCAGCTCCGGGACAGACTATGGCTACACCTTC.

The chain joins TRBV7-2 to TRBJ1-2, with TRBD1 matching over 7 bases. Losses at the gene ends were 1 base for V and 2 bases for J; bases not matched to a gene: 7. The CDR3 has 16 residues. The germline CDR1 and CDR2 sequences are SGHTA and FQGNSA. In DNA form, the CDR3 reads TGTGCCAGCAGCTTAGGGACAGGTCAAAGGAACTATGGCTACACCTTC. Protein product: CASSLGTGQRNYGYTF.

V and J are TRBV4-2 and TRBJ2-1, with 11 nucleotides matching TRBD2. CDR3 length equals 17 residues. J lost 4 bases, V lost 1 base, and 6 bases had no gene match. Per the germline V gene, CDR1 is LGHNA and CDR2 is YNFKEQ. The CDR3 reads CASSQGTLAGVYNEQFF. The CDR3 DNA reads as TGTGCCAGCAGCCAAGGTACACTAGCGGGAGTGTACAATGAGCAGTTCTTC.

This chain joins TRBV11-3 and TRBJ2-2; 7 nucleotides line up with TRBD1. The CDR3 loop spans 14 amino acids. The J segment lost 3 bases and the V segment lost 5 bases, leaving 3 bases of the junction unmatched. Germline V CDR1 and CDR2: SGHNT, YENEEA. The CDR3 nucleotides read TGTGCCAGCAGCCCGACAGGGTACACCGGGGAGCTGTTTTTT. This translates into CASSPTGYTGELFF.

The CDR3 loop is CAWSTPGVRDRAFF. The CDR3 nucleotides read TGTGCCTGGAGTACACCGGGTGTCAGGGATCGAGCTTTCTTT. This rearrangement joins TRBV30 to TRBJ1-1; D might be TRBD1 (5 bases). The length of the CDR3 is 14 residues. The germline CDR1 and CDR2 sequences are GTSNPN and SVGIG (reference sequence). Trimming removed 2 bases from V and 10 bases from J, with 20 bases in between.

CDR3 region: CASSGQTYNGYTF. The DNA of the CDR3 is TGTGCCAGCAGCGGACAAACCTATAATGGCTACACCTTC. The chain couples TRBV9 to TRBJ1-2; D not resolved. The CDR3 sequence is 13 residues long. V was trimmed by 3 bases and J by 6 bases, leaving 12 bases between them. CDR1 and CDR2 (germline): SGDLS, YYNGEE.

This sequence joins TRBV6-1 and TRBJ2-5; D unresolved. Per germline, CDR1 MNHNS and CDR2 SASEGT. The CDR3 spans 12 residues. The germline V and J ends were trimmed by 2 bases and 5 bases, with 6 bases remaining between them. The CDR3 sequence: CASSEFTETQYF. CDR3 DNA sequence: TGTGCCAGCAGTGAATTTACCGAGACCCAGTACTTC.

This clone occurred a few times. One base away lies a much larger clone, so this may be a sequencing read error. At the DNA level, this CDR3 is encoded by other sequences in the same sample as well. This sequence joins TRBV28 and TRBJ2-5; unclear D gene. CDR1 MDHEN and CDR2 SYDVKM come from the germline V gene. This CDR3 is built from 11 residues. V shed 6 bases and J shed 1 base, with 3 bases lying between them. CDR3 residues: CASRTQETQYF. The CDR3 bases are TGTGCCAGCAGAACCCAAGAGACCCAGTACTTC.

The rearrangement links TRBV4-3 to TRBJ2-7; D is perhaps TRBD1 (5 bases). The V and J ends lost 3 bases and 0 bases respectively, with 12 bases between them. Germline V lookup: CDR1 LGHNA, CDR2 YSLEER. The CDR3 is 15 residues long. CDR3 sequence: CASSQEVGLSYEQYF. CDR3 coding DNA: TGCGCCAGCAGCCAGGAAGTGGGGCTCTCCTACGAGCAGTACTTC.

This chain connects TRBV9 to TRBJ2-5, with D maybe TRBD2 (5 bases). Germline V gives CDR1 SGDLS, CDR2 YYNGEE. CDR3 size: 14 residues. V was pared by 2 bases and J by 4 bases, with 12 bases between. CDR3 sequence: CASSVFGEGETQYF. Written as DNA, the CDR3 is TGTGCCAGCAGCGTTTTCGGAGAGGGAGAGACCCAGTACTTC.

The genes are TRBV28 and TRBJ1-5; D is unresolved. Germline CDR1 is MDHEN and CDR2 is SYDVKM. The CDR3 has 12 amino acids. Trimming shortened V by 4 bases and J by 6 bases, and 7 bases separated the two germline ends. The CDR3 DNA is TGTGCCAGCAGTTCATCGAGTCAGCCCCAGCATTTT. Translation gives CASSSSSQPQHF.

This clone was picked up one time. This sequence joins TRBV29-1 and TRBJ2-1; tentative D call: TRBD1 (6 bases). The CDR3 has 14 residues. Looked up from germline, CDR1 is SQVTM and CDR2 is ANQGSEA. Trimming shortened V by 3 bases and J by 8 bases, and 17 bases separated the two germline ends. Here the CDR3 DNA reads TGCAGCGTTGACGGGAACAGGGTTGCGGATGAGCAGTTCTTC. Translated: CSVDGNRVADEQFF.

The rearrangement links TRBV18 to TRBJ2-7, with 8 bases fitting TRBD2. This CDR3 region has 15 residues. Germline V CDR1 and CDR2: KGHSH, LQKENI. With 2 bases clipped from V and 1 base from J, the junction kept 4 bases outside the gene matches. In DNA form, the CDR3 reads TGTGCCAGCTCACCAGTCTTAGCGGGATCCTACGAGCAGTACTTC. It specifies CASSPVLAGSYEQYF.

Regarding this clone: The same CDR3 also results from other DNA sequences found in this sample. The chain uses TRBV28 and TRBJ1-5; 9 bases align to TRBD1. After removal of 5 bases from V and 4 bases from J, the junction contained 3 bases not matched to a gene. Germline lookup yields CDR1 MDHEN and CDR2 SYDVKM. The CDR3 runs 14 residues. The CDR3 spells CASSTTGGNQPQHF. The CDR3 DNA sequence: TGTGCCAGCAGTACGACAGGGGGAAATCAGCCCCAGCATTTT.

The chain recombines TRBV28 with TRBJ1-2; D may be TRBD1 (6 bases). The CDR3 contains 14 residues. Per the germline V gene, CDR1 is MDHEN and CDR2 is SYDVKM. Trimming pared 6 bases from V and 4 bases from J, leaving 15 bases between. The CDR3: CASRPRGGPYGYTF. The CDR3 region has the DNA TGTGCCAGCAGACCGCGCGGGGGCCCCTATGGCTACACCTTC.